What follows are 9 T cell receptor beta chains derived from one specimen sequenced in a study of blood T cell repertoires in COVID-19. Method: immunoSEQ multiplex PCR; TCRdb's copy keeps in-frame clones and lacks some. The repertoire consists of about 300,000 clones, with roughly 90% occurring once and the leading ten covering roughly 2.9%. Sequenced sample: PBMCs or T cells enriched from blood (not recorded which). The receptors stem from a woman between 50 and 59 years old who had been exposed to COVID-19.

In nucleotides, the CDR3 is TGTGCCAGCAGCGCACGTAAGACAATTAGCAATCAGCCCCAGCATTTT. This gives the protein CASSARKTISNQPQHF. The chain links TRBV5-6 to TRBJ1-5; D unclear. Germline CDR1 reads SGHDT; CDR2 reads YYEEEE. The CDR3 is 16 amino acids. Trimming left V 4 bases short and J 0 bases short, with 14 bases between. The entire variable domain, with the rest obtained from reference TRBV5-6 and TRBJ1-5, is as follows: DAGVTQSPTHLIKTRGQQVTLRCSPKSGHDTVSWYQQALGQGPQFIFQYYEEEERQRGNFPDRFSGHQFPNYSSELNVNALLLGDSALYLCASSARKTISNQPQHFGDGTRLSIL.

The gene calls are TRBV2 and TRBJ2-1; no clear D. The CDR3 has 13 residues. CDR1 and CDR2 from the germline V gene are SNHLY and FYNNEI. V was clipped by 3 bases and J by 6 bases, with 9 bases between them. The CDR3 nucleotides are TGTGCCAGCAGTGACGGAGCCTCCAATGAGCAGTTCTTC. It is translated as CASSDGASNEQFF.

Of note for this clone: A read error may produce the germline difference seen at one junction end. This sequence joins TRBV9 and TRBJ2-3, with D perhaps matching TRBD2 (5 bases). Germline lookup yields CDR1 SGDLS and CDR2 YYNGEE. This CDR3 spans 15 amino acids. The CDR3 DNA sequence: TGTGCCAGCAGCGTAGGCGTGTCTAGCTTTCCACCCCAATTATTT. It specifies CASSVGVSSFPPQLF.

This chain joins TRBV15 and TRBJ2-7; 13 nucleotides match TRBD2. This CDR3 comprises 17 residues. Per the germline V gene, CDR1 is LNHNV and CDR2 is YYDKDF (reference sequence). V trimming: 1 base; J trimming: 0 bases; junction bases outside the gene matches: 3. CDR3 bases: TGTGCCACCAGCAGAGTGGGGACTAGCGGGGCCTCCTACGAGCAGTACTTC. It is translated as CATSRVGTSGASYEQYF.

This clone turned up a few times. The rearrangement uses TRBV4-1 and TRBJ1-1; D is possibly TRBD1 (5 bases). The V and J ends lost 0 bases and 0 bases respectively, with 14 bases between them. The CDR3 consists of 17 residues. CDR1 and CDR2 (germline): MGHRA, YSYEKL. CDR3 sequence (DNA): TGCGCCAGCAGCCAAGACTCCGACAGAGAGTTGAACACTGAAGCTTTCTTT. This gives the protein CASSQDSDRELNTEAFF.

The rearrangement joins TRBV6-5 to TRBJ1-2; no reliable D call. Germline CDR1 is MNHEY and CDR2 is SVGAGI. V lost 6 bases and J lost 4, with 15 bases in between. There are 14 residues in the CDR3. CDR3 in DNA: TGTGCCAGCAGCTCCCTCTCGGAGGGCTATGGCTACACCTTC. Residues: CASSSLSEGYGYTF.

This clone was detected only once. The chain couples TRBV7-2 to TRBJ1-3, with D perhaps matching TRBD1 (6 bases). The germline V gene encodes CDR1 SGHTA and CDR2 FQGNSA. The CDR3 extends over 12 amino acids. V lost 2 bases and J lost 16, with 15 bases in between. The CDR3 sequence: CASSLSQGRDYF. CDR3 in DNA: TGTGCCAGCAGCTTAAGCCAGGGGAGAGACTATTTT.

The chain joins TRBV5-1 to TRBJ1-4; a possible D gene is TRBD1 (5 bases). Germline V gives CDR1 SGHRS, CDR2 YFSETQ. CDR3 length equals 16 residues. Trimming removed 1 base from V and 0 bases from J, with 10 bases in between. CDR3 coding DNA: TGCGCCAGCAGCTTGCCAGGGTCGACAACTAATGAAAAACTGTTTTTT. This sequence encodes CASSLPGSTTNEKLFF.

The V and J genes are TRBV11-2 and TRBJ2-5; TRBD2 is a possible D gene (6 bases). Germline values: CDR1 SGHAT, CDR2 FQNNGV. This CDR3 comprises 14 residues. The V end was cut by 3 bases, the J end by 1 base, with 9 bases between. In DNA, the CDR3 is TGTGCCAGCAGCTTTGCGGGAATCCAAGAGACCCAGTACTTC. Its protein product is CASSFAGIQETQYF.